This TCR beta chain was recovered during a study of read filtering for tumor transcriptome and immune sequencing. This clonotype has a count of ten or more. Trimming took off 2 bases at V and 4 bases at J, with 8 bases between the two ends. Germline V CDR1 and CDR2: SGHAT, FQNNGV. There are 14 residues in the CDR3. Molecular barcoded adaptors covering alpha/delta and beta/gamma chains were used on around 400 ng RNA. Each CDR3 protein is one row after TCRdb ran MiXCR on the reads. The profile shows 100,000 to 150,000 distinct CDR3 sequences, 10% to 15% of them singletons. This receptor was identified in a donor at least 40 years old with multiple myeloma. The sequenced sample was a population of CD138-negative cells sorted from bone marrow. The chain combines TRBV11-2 with TRBJ2-2, with D maybe TRBD1 (6 bases). Written as DNA, the CDR3 is TGTGCCAGCAGCTTACTACAGGGCACCGGGGAGCTGTTTTTT. Amino acids: CASSLLQGTGELFF.